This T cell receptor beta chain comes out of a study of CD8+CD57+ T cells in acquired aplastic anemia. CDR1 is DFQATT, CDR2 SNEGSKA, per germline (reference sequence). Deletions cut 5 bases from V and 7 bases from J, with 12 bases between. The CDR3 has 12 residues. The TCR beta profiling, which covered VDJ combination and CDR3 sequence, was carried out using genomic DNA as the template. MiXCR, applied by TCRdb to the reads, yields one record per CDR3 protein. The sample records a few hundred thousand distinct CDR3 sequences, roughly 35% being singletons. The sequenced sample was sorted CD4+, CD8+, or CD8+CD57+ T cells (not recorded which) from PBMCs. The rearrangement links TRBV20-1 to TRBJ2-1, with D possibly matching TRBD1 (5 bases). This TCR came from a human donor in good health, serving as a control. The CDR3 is CSAAMGPNEQFF. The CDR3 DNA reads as TGCAGTGCTGCGATGGGGCCAAATGAGCAGTTCTTC.